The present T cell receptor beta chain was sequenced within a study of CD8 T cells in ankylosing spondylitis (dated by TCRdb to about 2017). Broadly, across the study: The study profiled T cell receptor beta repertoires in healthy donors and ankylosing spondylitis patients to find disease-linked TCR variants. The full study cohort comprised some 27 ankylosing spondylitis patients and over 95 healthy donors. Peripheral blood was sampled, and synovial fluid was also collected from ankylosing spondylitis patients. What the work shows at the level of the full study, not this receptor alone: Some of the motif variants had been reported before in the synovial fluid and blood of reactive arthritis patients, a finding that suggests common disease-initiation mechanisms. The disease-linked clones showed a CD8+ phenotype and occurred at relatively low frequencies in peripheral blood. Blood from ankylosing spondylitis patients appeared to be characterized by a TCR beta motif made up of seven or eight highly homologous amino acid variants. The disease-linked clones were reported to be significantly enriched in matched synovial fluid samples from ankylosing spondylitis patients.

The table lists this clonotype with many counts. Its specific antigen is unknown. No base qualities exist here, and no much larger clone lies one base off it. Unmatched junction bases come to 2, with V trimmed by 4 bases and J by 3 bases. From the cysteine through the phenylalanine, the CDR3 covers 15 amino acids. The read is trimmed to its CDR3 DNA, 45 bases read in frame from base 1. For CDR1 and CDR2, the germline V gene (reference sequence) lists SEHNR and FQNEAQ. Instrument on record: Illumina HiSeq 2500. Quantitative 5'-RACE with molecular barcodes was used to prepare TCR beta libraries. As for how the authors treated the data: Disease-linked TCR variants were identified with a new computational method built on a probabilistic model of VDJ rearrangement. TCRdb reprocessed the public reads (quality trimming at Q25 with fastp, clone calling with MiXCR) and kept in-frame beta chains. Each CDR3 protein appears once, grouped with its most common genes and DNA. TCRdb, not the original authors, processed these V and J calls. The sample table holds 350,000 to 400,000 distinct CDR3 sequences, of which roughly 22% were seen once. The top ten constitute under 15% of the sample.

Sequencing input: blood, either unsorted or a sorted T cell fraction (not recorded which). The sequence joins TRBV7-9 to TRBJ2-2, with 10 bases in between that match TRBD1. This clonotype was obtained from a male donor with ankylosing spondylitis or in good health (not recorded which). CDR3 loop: CASSSTGGYTGELFF. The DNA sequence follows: TGTGCCAGCAGCTCGACAGGGGGCTACACCGGGGAGCTGTTTTTT.